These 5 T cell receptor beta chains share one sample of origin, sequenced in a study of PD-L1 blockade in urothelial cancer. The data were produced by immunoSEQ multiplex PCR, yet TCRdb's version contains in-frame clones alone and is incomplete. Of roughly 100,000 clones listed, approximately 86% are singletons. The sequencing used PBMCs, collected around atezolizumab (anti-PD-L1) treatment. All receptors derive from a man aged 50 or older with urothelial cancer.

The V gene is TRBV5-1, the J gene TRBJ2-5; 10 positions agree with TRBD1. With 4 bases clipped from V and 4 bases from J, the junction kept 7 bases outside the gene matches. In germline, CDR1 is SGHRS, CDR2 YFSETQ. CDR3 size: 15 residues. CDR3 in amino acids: CASSEGGQGSETQYF. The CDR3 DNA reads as TGCGCCAGCAGCGAGGGGGGACAGGGGTCAGAGACCCAGTACTTC.

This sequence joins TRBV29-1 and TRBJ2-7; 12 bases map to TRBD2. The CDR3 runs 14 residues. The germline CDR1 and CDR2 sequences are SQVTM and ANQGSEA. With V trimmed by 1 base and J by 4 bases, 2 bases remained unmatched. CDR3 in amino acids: CSVEGLAGAYEQYF. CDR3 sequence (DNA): TGCAGCGTTGAAGGACTAGCGGGGGCTTACGAGCAGTACTTC.

The CDR3 DNA follows: TGTGCCAGCAGTTCACGATCCGGGACAGCAGATACGCAGTATTTT. This gives the protein CASSSRSGTADTQYF. The chain has TRBV28 and TRBJ2-3; 7 bases line up with TRBD1. In germline, CDR1 is MDHEN, CDR2 SYDVKM. CDR3 size: 15 residues. J lost 4 bases, V lost 4 bases, and 8 bases had no gene match.

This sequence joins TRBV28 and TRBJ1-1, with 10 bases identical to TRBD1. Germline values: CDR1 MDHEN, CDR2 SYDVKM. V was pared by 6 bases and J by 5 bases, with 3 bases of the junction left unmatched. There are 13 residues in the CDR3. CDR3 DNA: TGTGCCAGCAGAGGACAGGGGGGTACTGAAGCTTTCTTT. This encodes CASRGQGGTEAFF. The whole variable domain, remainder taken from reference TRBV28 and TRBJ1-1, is DVKVTQSSRYLVKRTGEKVFLECVQDMDHENMFWYRQDPGLGLRLIYFSYDVKMKEKGDIPEGYSVSREKKERFSLILESASTNQTSMYLCASRGQGGTEAFFGQGTRLTVV.

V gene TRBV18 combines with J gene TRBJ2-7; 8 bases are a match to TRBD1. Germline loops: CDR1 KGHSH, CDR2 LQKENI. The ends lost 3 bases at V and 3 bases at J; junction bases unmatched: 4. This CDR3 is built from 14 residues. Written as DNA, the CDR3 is TGTGCCAGCTCACCGACAGGGGAATTCTACGAGCAGTACTTC. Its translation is CASSPTGEFYEQYF. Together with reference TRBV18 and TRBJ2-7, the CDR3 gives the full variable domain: NAGVMQNPRHLVRRRGQEARLRCSPMKGHSHVYWYRQLPEEGLKFMVYLQKENIIDESGMPKERFSAEFPKEGPSILRIQQVVRGDSAAYFCASSPTGEFYEQYFGPGTRLTVT.